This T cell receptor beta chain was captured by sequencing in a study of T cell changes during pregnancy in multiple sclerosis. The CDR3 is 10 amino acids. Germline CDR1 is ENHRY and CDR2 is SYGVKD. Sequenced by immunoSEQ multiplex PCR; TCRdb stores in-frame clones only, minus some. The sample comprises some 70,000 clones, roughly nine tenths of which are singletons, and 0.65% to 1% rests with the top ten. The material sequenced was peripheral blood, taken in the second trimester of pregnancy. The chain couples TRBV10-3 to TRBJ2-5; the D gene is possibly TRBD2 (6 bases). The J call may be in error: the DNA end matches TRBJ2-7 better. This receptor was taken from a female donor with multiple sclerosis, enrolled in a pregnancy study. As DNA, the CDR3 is TGTGCCATCGGAGGGGACGAGCAGTACTTC. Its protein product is CAIGGDEQYF.